These 28 T cell receptor beta chains share one sample of origin, sequenced in a study of blood T cell repertoires in COVID-19 (dated by TCRdb to 2020 to 2021). Receptor amplification or capture employed the immunoSEQ multiplex PCR assay. Sourced from immuneACCESS, this table was stored by TCRdb with only in-frame sequences that have V and J called. A share of the clones is absent; for the studies checked, an unresolved V gene accounts for under half, and the remainder has no known explanation. This sample comprises some 300,000 clones, approximately 86% of them detected only once. The top ten hold 1% to 1.5% of the sample. Sample: peripheral blood. The receptor source for this set is a man aged 65-85 years with acute or convalescent COVID-19.

The chain is built from TRBV5-4 and TRBJ2-7; D is possibly TRBD1 (7 bases). Germline CDR1 SGHNT, CDR2 YYREEE (reference sequence). The CDR3 sequence is 15 residues long. The V gene lost 4 bases and the J gene lost 2 bases, with 16 bases spanning the gap. CDR3 DNA sequence: TGTGCCAGCAGCCTACATACAGGGGAGGCCTACGAGCAGTACTTC. The encoded protein is CASSLHTGEAYEQYF.

The chain's CDR3 is CASSHPTGSQETQYF. CDR3 nucleotide sequence: TGCGCCAGCAGCCACCCAACGGGTTCTCAAGAGACCCAGTACTTC. This chain uses TRBV5-1 with TRBJ2-5; D gene ambiguous. This CDR3 is built from 15 residues. V was cut by 4 bases and J by 2 bases, with 15 bases left in between. The V gene's germline CDR1 is SGHRS and CDR2 YFSETQ.

The V call is TRBV7-2, the J call TRBJ1-2, with 7 positions matching TRBD1. The germline V gene encodes CDR1 SGHTA and CDR2 FQGNSA. This CDR3 region has 19 residues. V gave up 5 bases and J gave up 2 bases; unmatched junction bases: 20. DNA for the CDR3: TGTGCCAGCAGCCCACCAAAGCCGGGACAGACTATGGGCAACTATGGCTACACCTTC. It is translated as CASSPPKPGQTMGNYGYTF. Together with reference TRBV7-2 and TRBJ1-2, the CDR3 gives the full variable domain: GAGVSQSPSNKVTEKGKDVELRCDPISGHTALYWYRQSLGQGLEFLIYFQGNSAPDKSGLPSDRFSAERTGGSVSTLTIQRTQQEDSAVYLCASSPPKPGQTMGNYGYTFGSGTRLTVV.

The chain links TRBV7-2 to TRBJ1-6; D not resolved. Trimming shortened V by 4 bases and J by 7 bases, and 5 bases separated the two germline ends. The CDR3 is 12 amino acids. Germline V gene lookup returns CDR1 SGHTA and CDR2 FQGNSA. The CDR3 nucleotides are TGTGCCAGCAGCTCCCCGAATTCACCCCTCCACTTT. Translated, it gives CASSSPNSPLHF.

The V gene is TRBV9, the J gene TRBJ1-6; 7 nucleotides agree with TRBD1. J lost 3 bases, V lost 3 bases, and 6 bases had no gene match. CDR1 is SGDLS, CDR2 YYNGEE, per germline. The CDR3 extends over 16 amino acids. The CDR3 spells CASSGRDSSYNSPLHF. The CDR3 bases are TGTGCCAGCAGCGGAAGGGACAGTAGCTATAATTCACCCCTCCACTTT.

This chain links TRBV9 with TRBJ1-3; 7 bases are a match to TRBD1. The CDR3 loop spans 19 amino acids. Per the germline V gene, CDR1 is SGDLS and CDR2 is YYNGEE. After removal of 4 bases from V and 0 bases from J, the junction contained 16 bases not matched to a gene. CDR3: CASSTREDRRDFSGNTIYF. The CDR3 DNA sequence: TGTGCCAGCAGCACGCGAGAGGACAGGCGCGACTTCTCTGGAAACACCATATATTTT.

The chain uses TRBV19 and TRBJ1-5; 8 bases are shared with TRBD1. This CDR3 is 16 amino acids long. The V gene end was trimmed by 3 bases and the J gene end by 2 bases; junction bases not matched to a gene: 6. Germline V gene sequence: CDR1 LNHDA, CDR2 SQIVND (reference sequence). CDR3 loop: CASSIVQGAGNQPQHF. The CDR3 DNA sequence: TGTGCCAGTAGTATCGTTCAGGGGGCGGGCAATCAGCCCCAGCATTTT.

The rearrangement joins TRBV5-6 to TRBJ1-5; the match to TRBD1 covers 11 bases. This CDR3 region has 15 residues. Germline CDR1 and CDR2: SGHDT and YYEEEE. V shed 5 bases, J shed 7 bases, and the junction held 8 bases outside the gene matches. The DNA of the CDR3 is TGTGCCAGCAGACTCGGACAGGGGGCGTGGCAGCCCCAGCATTTT. The encoded protein is CASRLGQGAWQPQHF.

The chain couples TRBV7-2 to TRBJ1-6; TRBD1 agrees at 9 bases. The CDR3 covers 14 residues. The V gene end was trimmed by 5 bases and the J gene end by 10 bases; junction bases not matched to a gene: 6. Germline CDR1 is SGHTA and CDR2 is FQGNSA. The CDR3 DNA reads as TGTGCCAGCAGCCGGGGACAGGGTGAATCACCCCTCCACTTT. Translation gives CASSRGQGESPLHF.

This clone has a single count. V usage is TRBV28 and J usage is TRBJ1-5; 7 bases line up with TRBD1. CDR1 MDHEN and CDR2 SYDVKM come from the germline V gene. The CDR3 spans 15 residues. Germline trimming cut 6 bases from V and 2 bases from J; bases unmatched to any gene: 7. The CDR3 DNA sequence: TGTGCCAGCAGCCGACAGGGTTATCGCAATCAGCCCCAGCATTTT. Amino acid sequence: CASSRQGYRNQPQHF.

The rearrangement links TRBV7-2 to TRBJ1-1; the D gene is possibly TRBD1 (5 bases). The CDR3 runs 15 residues. Per the germline V gene, CDR1 is SGHTA and CDR2 is FQGNSA. V was cut by 2 bases and J by 2 bases, with 12 bases left in between. This CDR3 is CASSLYGQGNTEAFF. For the CDR3, the DNA is TGTGCCAGCAGCTTATACGGGCAGGGCAACACTGAAGCTTTCTTT.

The rearrangement uses TRBV3-1 (or the pseudogene TRBV3-2) and TRBJ1-1, with D possibly being TRBD1 (5 bases). The V end was cut by 0 bases, the J end by 5 bases, with 13 bases between. The length of the CDR3 is 15 residues. CDR1 is LGHDT and CDR2 is YNNKEL in the germline V gene (reference sequence). The CDR3 reads CASSQDGGAKTEAFF. The CDR3, as DNA: TGTGCCAGCAGCCAAGATGGAGGGGCTAAAACTGAAGCTTTCTTT.

V and J are TRBV27 and TRBJ2-2; TRBD2 aligns across 7 bases. Germline CDR1 MNHEY, CDR2 SMNVEV (reference sequence). The CDR3 is 16 amino acids. The junction had 11 bases not matched to a gene; V was cut back by 5 bases and J by 5 bases. The CDR3 reads CASSKRGGRGTGELFF. CDR3 coding DNA: TGTGCCAGCAGTAAAAGGGGAGGGAGAGGGACCGGGGAGCTGTTTTTT.

This clone was recorded once. This sequence joins TRBV7-2 and TRBJ2-1; D might be TRBD2 (5 bases). Trimming took 1 base from V and 9 from J, leaving 13 bases between them. Germline loops: CDR1 SGHTA, CDR2 FQGNSA. The CDR3 loop spans 14 amino acids. The CDR3 protein is CASSLEASGGEQFF. CDR3 sequence (DNA): TGTGCCAGCAGCTTAGAAGCAAGCGGCGGTGAGCAGTTCTTC.

The rearrangement links TRBV5-6 to TRBJ2-3; D possibly corresponds to TRBD1 (5 bases). Deletions cut 3 bases from V and 0 bases from J, with 8 bases between. The germline gives CDR1 SGHDT, CDR2 YYEEEE. The CDR3 has 14 amino acids. The CDR3 here is CASSWGSSTDTQYF. In DNA form, the CDR3 reads TGTGCCAGCAGCTGGGGCAGTAGCACAGATACGCAGTATTTT.

V and J are TRBV6-5 and TRBJ2-4; weak D call: TRBD2 (5 bases). V was shortened by 6 bases and J by 8 bases, with 17 bases between the two germline ends. Germline lookup yields CDR1 MNHEY and CDR2 SVGAGI. The length of the CDR3 is 14 residues. DNA for the CDR3: TGTGCCAGCAGGAGACGTAGCGCCGGGGACATTCAGTACTTC. Its translation: CASRRRSAGDIQYF.

V is TRBV7-3 and J is TRBJ1-1, with D unclear. Deletions cut 4 bases from V and 1 base from J, with 13 bases between. The germline V gene has CDR1 SGHTA and CDR2 FQGTGA. CDR3 length: 15 amino acids. The CDR3 DNA follows: TGTGCCAGCAGCTCGACACCCCGGCCGAACACTGAAGCTTTCTTT. Translating it yields CASSSTPRPNTEAFF.

The rearrangement uses TRBV19 and TRBJ1-3, with D unresolved. With 0 bases removed from V and 4 bases from J, the gap between germline ends came to 10 bases. CDR3 length equals 15 residues. CDR1 and CDR2 (germline): LNHDA, SQIVND (reference sequence). CDR3 amino acids: CASSIDLAIGNTIYF. Written as DNA, the CDR3 is TGTGCCAGTAGTATAGATCTGGCAATAGGAAACACCATATATTTT. Using reference TRBV19 and TRBJ1-3 for the parts outside the CDR3, the full variable domain is DGGITQSPKYLFRKEGQNVTLSCEQNLNHDAMYWYRQDPGQGLRLIYYSQIVNDFQKGDIAEGYSVSREKKESFPLTVTSAQKNPTAFYLCASSIDLAIGNTIYFGEGSWLTVV.

The gene calls are TRBV5-1 and TRBJ1-2; 7 nucleotides agree with TRBD1. CDR1 and CDR2 (germline): SGHRS, YFSETQ. CDR3 length: 15 amino acids. V lost 4 bases to trimming and J lost 0 bases; unmatched junction nucleotides: 6. The CDR3 region has the DNA TGCGCCAGCAGCACCGGGACAGCGCCTAACTATGGCTACACCTTC. This translates into CASSTGTAPNYGYTF.

Only one count was recorded for this clone. The DNA for the CDR3 is TGCGCCAGCAGCTTACGTGACAGGAACACCGGGGAGCTGTTTTTT. Translated: CASSLRDRNTGELFF. The chain is built from TRBV5-1 and TRBJ2-2, with TRBD1 as a possible D gene (5 bases). The ends were cut back, 2 bases at V and 1 base at J, with 9 bases in the middle. The CDR3 loop spans 15 amino acids. Germline V gene lookup returns CDR1 SGHRS and CDR2 YFSETQ.

This clone came up a few times. This chain uses TRBV7-8 with TRBJ2-2, with D possibly TRBD2 on 7 matching bases. This CDR3 spans 14 amino acids. Germline-derived CDR1 and CDR2 are SGHVS and FQNEAQ. V was trimmed by 7 bases and J by 0 bases, leaving 9 bases between them. For the CDR3, the DNA is TGTGCCAGCACGGGGGGCGCGAACACCGGGGAGCTGTTTTTT. This translates into CASTGGANTGELFF.

J is TRBJ2-7 and V is TRBV27, with 7 bases lining up with TRBD1. Trimming took 4 bases from V and 2 from J; bases not matched to a gene: 5. The CDR3 contains 14 residues. CDR1 is MNHEY, CDR2 SMNVEV, per germline (reference sequence). CDR3 amino acids: CASSYWTGPYEQYF. The CDR3 DNA is TGTGCCAGCAGTTACTGGACAGGACCCTACGAGCAGTACTTC.

This chain uses TRBV10-2 with TRBJ2-2; D is perhaps TRBD2 (5 bases). Trimming cost V 5 bases and J 6 bases, with 25 bases left between them. CDR1 and CDR2 from the germline V gene are WSHSY and SAAADI. The CDR3 has 18 amino acids. CDR3 amino acids: CASSLGRGRAESSGELFF. CDR3 bases: TGCGCCAGCAGTCTTGGTCGAGGGCGGGCCGAGTCGTCCGGGGAGCTGTTTTTT.

This chain uses TRBV3-1 (or the pseudogene TRBV3-2) with TRBJ2-1; 10 positions agree with TRBD2. V lost 4 bases, J lost 7 bases, and 4 bases stayed unmatched. This CDR3 is 14 amino acids long. CDR1 is LGHDT, CDR2 YNNKEL, per germline (reference sequence). CDR3 nucleotide sequence: TGTGCCAGCAGCCTAGCGGGGGGTCGAAATGAGCAGTTCTTC. It is translated as CASSLAGGRNEQFF.

The sample holds a few counts of this clone. The chain has TRBV9 and TRBJ2-2; 9 bases map to TRBD2. The V segment lost 0 bases and the J segment 4 bases; nucleotides outside the gene matches: 16. Germline V gene data show CDR1 as SGDLS and CDR2 as YYNGEE. The CDR3 contains 20 residues. In DNA form, the CDR3 reads TGTGCCAGCAGCGTAGAAATCCCCCGCGGGAGGGGGCGAAGCACCGGGGAGCTGTTTTTT. Its translation: CASSVEIPRGRGRSTGELFF.

The V and J genes are TRBV5-1 and TRBJ1-2; no clear D. Germline V lookup: CDR1 SGHRS, CDR2 YFSETQ. Trimming pared 0 bases from V and 8 bases from J, leaving 8 bases between. The CDR3 is 12 residues long. CDR3: CASSLGLYGYTF. The CDR3 nucleotides read TGCGCCAGCAGCTTGGGGCTTTACGGCTACACCTTC.

This chain connects TRBV5-5 to TRBJ2-3; 13 positions agree with TRBD2. Looked up from germline, CDR1 is SGHKS and CDR2 is YYEKEE (reference sequence). There are 16 residues in the CDR3. The V and J ends lost 2 bases and 4 bases, in that order; junction bases with no gene match: 4. The CDR3 bases are TGTGCCAGCAGCTTCGTGGGACTAGCGGGGTCAGATACGCAGTATTTT. Amino acid sequence: CASSFVGLAGSDTQYF.

The chain recombines TRBV5-1 with TRBJ2-3; 7 nucleotides match TRBD2. CDR3 length equals 13 residues. The V segment lost 7 bases and the J segment 4 bases; nucleotides outside the gene matches: 6. The germline gives CDR1 SGHRS, CDR2 YFSETQ. CDR3 protein: CASGRASADTQYF. The CDR3 nucleotides read TGCGCCAGCGGGAGGGCCTCGGCAGATACGCAGTATTTT. Complete variable domain (other parts from reference TRBV5-1 and TRBJ2-3): KAGVTQTPRYLIKTRGQQVTLSCSPISGHRSVSWYQQTPGQGLQFLFEYFSETQRNKGNFPGRFSGRQFSNSRSEMNVSTLELGDSALYLCASGRASADTQYFGPGTRLTVL.